Given below is one T cell receptor (beta chain) in context. Original handling: Scientists estimated how many nucleated cells there were by amplifying reference gene primers. Assay: immunoSEQ multiplex PCR; the TCRdb copy retains only in-frame clones and omits some. That table supplies the V and J calls and clone size; D and trimming were determined from the DNA. Of 350,000 or so clones listed, around 85% are singletons. The CDR3 is 14 residues long. Looked up from germline, CDR1 is MNHEY and CDR2 is SVGAGI. The ends lost 7 bases at V and 6 bases at J; junction bases unmatched: 8. The data stem from a study of blood T cell repertoires in COVID-19. Study-wide context: Sites in the United States, Italy and Spain provided acute and convalescent COVID-19 samples.

The genes are TRBV6-5 and TRBJ1-4, with TRBD1 identical over 7 bases. The clonotype was recovered from a woman aged 40 to 50 with acute COVID-19. Specimen: PBMCs or T cells enriched from blood (not recorded which). The CDR3 spells CASNPTGFYEKLFF. CDR3 DNA: TGTGCCAGCAACCCGACAGGGTTTTATGAAAAACTGTTTTTT.